One and the same sample provided the 25 T cell receptor beta chains below, sequenced in a study of cytomegalovirus exposure and HLA in healthy donors. Use of 60 Vbeta and 13 Jbeta primers characterized the PCR. Here immunoSEQ multiplex PCR was the method, and the copy in TCRdb shows in-frame clones only, minus some. This table holds around 150,000 clones, 70% to 80% found once. The source material was PBMCs. All receptors come from a man aged 40-55 years in good health and CMV-seropositive.

The chain recombines TRBV6-5 with TRBJ2-3; D unclear. CDR1 and CDR2 from the germline V gene are MNHEY and SVGAGI. CDR3 length: 15 amino acids. V lost 6 bases, J lost 4 bases, and 17 bases lay in between. The CDR3 reads CASSNQLSMPDTQYF. CDR3 DNA sequence: TGTGCCAGCAGCAACCAACTAAGCATGCCAGATACGCAGTATTTT.

For the CDR3, the DNA is TGTGCCAGCAGCCAAGATCAGGGCAGGGGTGAAAAACTGTTTTTT. Protein sequence: CASSQDQGRGEKLFF. The J gene is TRBJ1-4, the V gene TRBV4-2; D possibly corresponds to TRBD1 (6 bases). Trimming pared 0 bases from V and 7 bases from J, leaving 12 bases between. CDR1 and CDR2 from the germline V gene are LGHNA and YNFKEQ. This CDR3 is 15 amino acids long.

The chain couples TRBV6-5 to TRBJ1-5; TRBD1 aligns across 8 bases. V trimming: 8 bases; J trimming: 4 bases; junction bases outside the gene matches: 7. Looked up from germline, CDR1 is MNHEY and CDR2 is SVGAGI. The CDR3 is 14 residues long. The CDR3 loop reads CASGRDRTNQPQHF. The CDR3 coding sequence is TGTGCCAGCGGCCGGGACAGGACTAATCAGCCCCAGCATTTT.

J is TRBJ1-1 and V is TRBV28; D unresolved. The CDR3 totals 13 residues. Trimming stripped 3 bases from V and 5 bases from J, with 10 bases between. Germline values: CDR1 MDHEN, CDR2 SYDVKM. This chain's CDR3 is CASSFTPGTEAFF. CDR3 DNA: TGTGCCAGCAGTTTCACACCGGGGACTGAAGCTTTCTTT.

The chain recombines TRBV19 with TRBJ2-7; TRBD1 is a possible D gene (5 bases). V gave up 6 bases and J gave up 2 bases, with 11 bases separating them. Germline assignment: CDR1 LNHDA and CDR2 SQIVND (reference sequence). CDR3 length equals 13 residues. The CDR3 loop is CASSTTVAYEQYF. The DNA of the CDR3 is TGTGCCAGTAGCACGACAGTTGCCTACGAGCAGTACTTC. Looking up the rest from reference TRBV19 and TRBJ2-7 gives the full variable domain: DGGITQSPKYLFRKEGQNVTLSCEQNLNHDAMYWYRQDPGQGLRLIYYSQIVNDFQKGDIAEGYSVSREKKESFPLTVTSAQKNPTAFYLCASSTTVAYEQYFGPGTRLTVT.

This chain uses TRBV6-5 with TRBJ2-7; TRBD1 matches at 8 bases. CDR1 is MNHEY, CDR2 SVGAGI, per germline. With 6 bases clipped from V and 3 bases from J, the junction kept 7 bases outside the gene matches. The CDR3 has 14 amino acids. The CDR3, as DNA: TGTGCCAGCAGGGTCCCAGGGGGCAGCTACGAGCAGTACTTC. Its protein is CASRVPGGSYEQYF.

The V call is TRBV30, the J call TRBJ2-7; D might be TRBD1 (6 bases). This CDR3 has 14 residues. The V end lost 3 bases, the J end lost 5 bases, and 17 bases lay between the germline ends. Germline lookup yields CDR1 GTSNPN and CDR2 SVGIG (reference sequence). CDR3 DNA sequence: TGTGCCTGGAGCGTAGACGGGACAAGAGACGAGCAGTACTTC. Translating gives CAWSVDGTRDEQYF.

The rearrangement links TRBV18 to TRBJ1-4; tentative D call: TRBD1 (5 bases). With 0 bases removed from V and 5 bases from J, the gap between germline ends came to 10 bases. From germline, CDR1 is KGHSH and CDR2 LQKENI. The CDR3 has 15 residues. The CDR3 protein is CASSPPNNRNEKLFF. CDR3 DNA sequence: TGTGCCAGCTCACCACCGAATAACAGGAATGAAAAACTGTTTTTT.

The V gene is TRBV7-3, the J gene TRBJ1-1, with D perhaps TRBD1 (5 bases). V dropped 2 bases and J dropped 7 bases, with 11 bases sitting between them. Germline-derived CDR1 and CDR2 are SGHTA and FQGTGA. This CDR3 comprises 13 residues. CDR3: CASSLQPGVEAFF. CDR3 nucleotide sequence: TGTGCCAGCAGCTTACAACCGGGGGTTGAAGCTTTCTTT. The whole variable domain, filled in from reference TRBV7-3 and TRBJ1-1, reads GAGVSQTPSNKVTEKGKYVELRCDPISGHTALYWYRQSLGQGPEFLIYFQGTGAADDSGLPNDRFFAVRPEGSVSTLKIQRTERGDSAVYLCASSLQPGVEAFFGQGTRLTVV.

This chain uses TRBV6-1 with TRBJ1-1, with D tentatively TRBD1 (5 bases). The V end was cut by 6 bases, the J end by 1 base, with 9 bases between. CDR3 size: 13 residues. Germline loops: CDR1 MNHNS, CDR2 SASEGT. The DNA of the CDR3 is TGTGCCAGCAGGGGGCGCGCGAACACTGAAGCTTTCTTT. This codes for CASRGRANTEAFF.

This chain joins TRBV2 and TRBJ2-5, with 15 bases matching TRBD2. The DNA end is more similar to TRBJ2-7, so the J call may be wrong. Per germline, CDR1 SNHLY and CDR2 FYNNEI. CDR3 length equals 17 residues. For the CDR3, the DNA is TGTGCCAGTGAACGGACTAGCGGGAGGGCCGGGGCCTACGAGCAGTACTTC. As protein: CASERTSGRAGAYEQYF.

This clone came up once. The chain recombines TRBV5-6 with TRBJ2-7; 8 nucleotides agree with TRBD2. V was pared by 5 bases and J by 1 base, with 2 bases of the junction left unmatched. The CDR3 length is 13 residues. CDR1 SGHDT and CDR2 YYEEEE come from the germline V gene. The CDR3 spells CASSIAGSYEQYF. The CDR3 DNA sequence: TGTGCCAGCAGTATAGCGGGATCCTACGAGCAGTACTTC. Complete variable domain (other parts from reference TRBV5-6 and TRBJ2-7): DAGVTQSPTHLIKTRGQQVTLRCSPKSGHDTVSWYQQALGQGPQFIFQYYEEEERQRGNFPDRFSGHQFPNYSSELNVNALLLGDSALYLCASSIAGSYEQYFGPGTRLTVT.

The chain recombines TRBV15 with TRBJ2-7; weak D call: TRBD1 (6 bases). V lost 3 bases, J lost 9 bases, and 21 bases lay in between. CDR1 LNHNV and CDR2 YYDKDF come from the germline V gene (reference sequence). The CDR3 has 15 amino acids. This chain's CDR3 is CATSSLYPDRGRQYF. In DNA, the CDR3 is TGTGCCACCAGCAGCCTGTACCCGGACAGAGGGAGGCAGTACTTC. Full variable domain (rest looked up from reference TRBV15 and TRBJ2-7): DAMVIQNPRYQVTQFGKPVTLSCSQTLNHNVMYWYQQKSSQAPKLLFHYYDKDFNNEADTPDNFQSRRPNTSFCFLDIRSPGLGDTAMYLCATSSLYPDRGRQYFGPGTRLTVT.

The chain joins TRBV21-1 to TRBJ1-5. TRBV21-1 is designated a pseudogene. The CDR3 spans 16 residues. This CDR3 is CASSNRGGISNQPQHF. The CDR3 DNA is TGTGCCAGCAGCAATCGGGGGGGCATATCTAATCAGCCCCAGCATTTT.

The gene calls are TRBV2 and TRBJ2-5; tentatively, D is TRBD2 (6 bases). CDR1 is SNHLY, CDR2 FYNNEI, per germline. The ends were cut back, 1 base at V and 5 bases at J, with 11 bases in the middle. The CDR3 extends over 14 amino acids. The CDR3 bases are TGTGCCAGCAGTGAAGGTTGGGGAGGCGAGACCCAGTACTTC. Its protein product is CASSEGWGGETQYF.

This chain uses TRBV12-5 with TRBJ2-5, with 8 nucleotides matching TRBD1. Germline trimming cut 1 base from V and 4 bases from J; bases unmatched to any gene: 5. Germline V gene data show CDR1 as LGHNT and CDR2 as FRNRAP. The CDR3 covers 15 residues. The CDR3 nucleotides read TGTGCTAGTGGTTTGGGACAGGGGATTCCAGAGACCCAGTACTTC. Protein sequence: CASGLGQGIPETQYF. Full variable domain (missing parts from reference TRBV12-5 and TRBJ2-5): DARVTQTPRHKVTEMGQEVTMRCQPILGHNTVFWYRQTMMQGLELLAYFRNRAPLDDSGMPKDRFSAEMPDATLATLKIQPSEPRDSAVYFCASGLGQGIPETQYFGPGTRLLVL.

Comment on this clone: Other nucleotide sequences in the sample specify the same CDR3. The chain is built from TRBV27 and TRBJ2-7, with a possible D match to TRBD1 (5 bases). Germline lookup yields CDR1 MNHEY and CDR2 SMNVEV (reference sequence). Trimming removed 3 bases from V and 3 bases from J, with 15 bases in between. The CDR3 totals 15 residues. The CDR3: CASSLTVGQLYEQYF. The CDR3 DNA reads as TGTGCCAGCAGTTTGACAGTCGGGCAGCTCTACGAGCAGTACTTC.

The V and J genes are TRBV6-5 and TRBJ2-7; D gene unclear. The CDR3 sequence is 14 residues long. Germline V gives CDR1 MNHEY, CDR2 SVGAGI. Trimming pared 5 bases from V and 3 bases from J, leaving 14 bases between. CDR3 amino acids: CASSSHSLNYEQYF. CDR3 DNA: TGTGCCAGCAGTAGTCACTCCTTGAACTACGAGCAGTACTTC.

Concerning this clone: A junction boundary mismatches the germline segment, possibly from a read error. The chain employs TRBV7-9 and TRBJ2-5; D could derive from TRBD1 or TRBD2 (5 bases each). Germline values: CDR1 SEHNR, CDR2 FQNEAQ (reference sequence). This CDR3 is built from 15 residues. Written as DNA, the CDR3 is TGTTCCAGCAGCTTAGCGCGGAACAGGCAAGAGACCCAGTACTTC. Amino acid sequence: CSSSLARNRQETQYF.

The gene calls are TRBV10-1 and TRBJ2-1, with 8 bases identical to TRBD2. Germline trimming cut 2 bases from V and 7 bases from J; bases unmatched to any gene: 7. Germline loops: CDR1 WNHNN, CDR2 SYGVQD (reference sequence). The CDR3 is 15 amino acids. CDR3 amino acids: CASSEGGRPSNEQFF. In DNA form, the CDR3 reads TGCGCCAGCAGTGAGGGCGGGAGGCCGTCGAATGAGCAGTTCTTC.

The chain links TRBV15 to TRBJ2-7, with D uncertain. This CDR3 contains 13 residues. The V gene's germline CDR1 is LNHNV and CDR2 YYDKDF (reference sequence). Between the trimmed V and J ends, which lost 0 bases and 7 bases, there was a span of 10 bases. The CDR3 sequence: CATSRDLRREQYF. In nucleotides, the CDR3 is TGTGCCACCAGCAGAGATCTAAGAAGAGAGCAGTACTTC. Full variable domain (rest looked up from reference TRBV15 and TRBJ2-7): DAMVIQNPRYQVTQFGKPVTLSCSQTLNHNVMYWYQQKSSQAPKLLFHYYDKDFNNEADTPDNFQSRRPNTSFCFLDIRSPGLGDTAMYLCATSRDLRREQYFGPGTRLTVT.

V and J are TRBV10-1 and TRBJ2-2; 8 bases fit TRBD2. There are 16 residues in the CDR3. Losses at the gene ends were 2 bases for V and 7 bases for J; bases not matched to a gene: 9. Germline V lookup: CDR1 WNHNN, CDR2 SYGVQD (reference sequence). This CDR3 is CASSEVSGTNGGELFF. CDR3 bases: TGCGCCAGCAGTGAGGTTAGCGGGACTAACGGCGGGGAGCTGTTTTTT.

CDR3 in DNA: TGTGCCTGGGGACAGATGAACACTGAAGCTTTCTTT. Amino acids: CAWGQMNTEAFF. The chain recombines TRBV30 with TRBJ1-1; TRBD1 is a possible D gene (6 bases). The CDR3 is 12 amino acids. Trimming left V 5 bases short and J 0 bases short, with 7 bases between. Germline V gene lookup returns CDR1 GTSNPN and CDR2 SVGIG (reference sequence). The variable domain in full, completed from reference TRBV30 and TRBJ1-1, reads SQTIHQWPATLVQPVGSPLSLECTVEGTSNPNLYWYRQAAGRGLQLLFYSVGIGQISSEVPQNLSASRPQDRQFILSSKKLLLSDSGFYLCAWGQMNTEAFFGQGTRLTVV.

The chain is built from TRBV15 and TRBJ2-1; 9 bases fit TRBD2. Unmatched junction bases numbered 4, after V lost 0 bases and J lost 4 bases. Per the germline V gene, CDR1 is LNHNV and CDR2 is YYDKDF (reference sequence). This CDR3 comprises 16 residues. CDR3 region: CATSRDRTSAYNEQFF. The CDR3 bases are TGTGCCACCAGCAGAGACCGGACTAGCGCGTACAATGAGCAGTTCTTC. Based on the CDR3 plus reference TRBV15 and TRBJ2-1, the full variable domain is DAMVIQNPRYQVTQFGKPVTLSCSQTLNHNVMYWYQQKSSQAPKLLFHYYDKDFNNEADTPDNFQSRRPNTSFCFLDIRSPGLGDTAMYLCATSRDRTSAYNEQFFGPGTRLTVL.

The chain employs TRBV19 and TRBJ2-7; the match to TRBD1 covers 7 bases. CDR3 size: 15 residues. J lost 1 base, V lost 8 bases, and 11 bases had no gene match. Per the germline V gene, CDR1 is LNHDA and CDR2 is SQIVND (reference sequence). CDR3 region: CASGTGALNSYEQYF. The CDR3 bases are TGTGCCAGTGGAACAGGGGCGCTAAATTCCTACGAGCAGTACTTC.